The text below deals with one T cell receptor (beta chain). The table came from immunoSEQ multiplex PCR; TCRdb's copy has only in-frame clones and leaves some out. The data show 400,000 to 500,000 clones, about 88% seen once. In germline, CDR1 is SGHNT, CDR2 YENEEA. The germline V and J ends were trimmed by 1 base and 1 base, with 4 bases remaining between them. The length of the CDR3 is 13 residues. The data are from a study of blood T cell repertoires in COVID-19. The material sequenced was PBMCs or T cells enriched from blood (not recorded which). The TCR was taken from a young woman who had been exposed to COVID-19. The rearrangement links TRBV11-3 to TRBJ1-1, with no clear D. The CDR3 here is CASSLAENTEAFF. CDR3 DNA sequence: TGTGCCAGCAGCTTAGCAGAGAACACTGAAGCTTTCTTT.